These 19 T cell receptor beta chains were sequenced from one sample in a study of radiotherapy plus CTLA-4 blockade in lung cancer (dated by TCRdb to the late 2010s). Libraries were made using the immunoSEQ multiplex PCR assay. TCRdb provides this immuneACCESS table in a form limited to in-frame rearrangements. Some clones are lacking; in checked studies, under half of them reflect an unresolved V gene, and why the rest are absent is not known. Counted in this sample were 62,000 or so clones; roughly 78% of them appeared once. 10% of the sample rests with the top ten. Sequenced material: peripheral blood, taken from a patient treated with radiotherapy plus ipilimumab. Receptors were obtained from a human donor with non-small cell lung cancer who had a complete response to radiotherapy plus ipilimumab.

V and J are TRBV27 and TRBJ2-7, with D maybe TRBD2 (6 bases). The CDR3 extends over 13 amino acids. V lost 7 bases, J lost 2 bases, and 12 bases lay in between. Germline V CDR1 and CDR2: MNHEY, SMNVEV (reference sequence). The CDR3 loop reads CASINRGTYEQYF. CDR3 DNA: TGTGCCAGCATAAATCGGGGGACCTACGAGCAGTACTTC.

J is TRBJ2-2 and V is TRBV30, with no clear D. CDR1 and CDR2 (germline): GTSNPN, SVGIG (reference sequence). The CDR3 loop spans 15 amino acids. Trimming stripped 0 bases from V and 6 bases from J, with 14 bases between. CDR3 residues: CAWSVPLRFPGELFF. CDR3 bases: TGTGCCTGGAGTGTACCTCTACGGTTTCCCGGGGAGCTGTTTTTT.

The chain joins TRBV29-1 to TRBJ1-1; TRBD1 aligns across 9 bases. This CDR3 has 17 amino acids. From germline, CDR1 is SQVTM and CDR2 ANQGSEA. V lost 6 bases to trimming and J lost 3 bases; unmatched junction nucleotides: 17. In nucleotides, the CDR3 is TGCAGCGTAAAAAACCACAACAGGGGGCGCAGGGACACTGAAGCTTTCTTT. Its translation: CSVKNHNRGRRDTEAFF.

The rearrangement links TRBV11-3 to TRBJ2-1, with D perhaps given as TRBD1 or TRBD2 (6 bases each). Germline-derived CDR1 and CDR2 are SGHNT and YENEEA. This CDR3 contains 14 residues. Trimming cost V 5 bases and J 6 bases, with 14 bases left between them. In DNA, the CDR3 is TGTGCCAGCAGCCGTCGGGGGCACTTCAATGAGCAGTTCTTC. Amino acids: CASSRRGHFNEQFF.

The chain has TRBV5-4 and TRBJ2-5; D is undetermined. The CDR3 extends over 13 amino acids. The germline V gene has CDR1 SGHNT and CDR2 YYREEE (reference sequence). Trimming removed 2 bases at V and 7 bases at J, with 12 bases between. This CDR3 reads CASSFDPARTQYF. The DNA of the CDR3 is TGTGCCAGCAGCTTTGACCCCGCCAGGACCCAGTACTTC.

The genes are TRBV6-5 and TRBJ2-3; D may be TRBD2 (6 bases). Per the germline V gene, CDR1 is MNHEY and CDR2 is SVGAGI. Trimming took 6 bases from V and 4 from J, leaving 14 bases between them. The CDR3 length is 14 residues. The CDR3 sequence: CASRRAGRPDTQYF. The CDR3 coding sequence is TGTGCCAGCAGACGGGCGGGGCGCCCAGATACGCAGTATTTT.

This clone appeared a few times. This chain joins TRBV11-2 and TRBJ1-2; TRBD1 is a possible D gene (5 bases). V was clipped by 0 bases and J by 4 bases, with 21 bases between them. CDR3 size: 18 residues. CDR1 SGHAT and CDR2 FQNNGV come from the germline V gene. The CDR3, as DNA: TGTGCCAGCAGCTTAGATCCTCCGGGGAGGGGATCCGGCTATGGCTACACCTTC. Encoded protein: CASSLDPPGRGSGYGYTF.

The rearrangement joins TRBV7-9 to TRBJ2-3; D is ambiguous. Germline V gene lookup returns CDR1 SEHNR and CDR2 FQNEAQ (reference sequence). V was pared by 5 bases and J by 1 base, with 16 bases between. The CDR3 spans 16 residues. The CDR3 DNA reads as TGTGCCAGCAGCCAAACCACCAGTGATGGCACAGATACGCAGTATTTT. Translated: CASSQTTSDGTDTQYF.

This clone was seen only once. The chain combines TRBV5-1 with TRBJ2-5; D gene ambiguous. The CDR3 totals 15 residues. Germline V gene lookup returns CDR1 SGHRS and CDR2 YFSETQ. Trimming left V 4 bases short and J 9 bases short, with 22 bases between. The CDR3 DNA reads as TGCGCCAGCAGCCCCATCCGGGTTCACAATGTGGCCCAGTACTTC. It yields the protein CASSPIRVHNVAQYF.

This clone showed up just a few times. The chain couples TRBV6-6 to TRBJ2-7, with TRBD1 identical over 10 bases. V was clipped by 8 bases and J by 1 base; unmatched bases: 2. The CDR3 contains 13 residues. Germline CDR1 is MNHNY and CDR2 is SVGAGI (reference sequence). DNA of the CDR3: TGTGCCAGCGGACAGGGGGTTTCCTACGAGCAGTACTTC. This gives the protein CASGQGVSYEQYF.

The chain employs TRBV6-1 and TRBJ1-2; 7 nucleotides align to TRBD1. Germline V gene sequence: CDR1 MNHNS, CDR2 SASEGT. This CDR3 is built from 14 residues. V shed 7 bases and J 6 bases; nucleotides not matched to a gene: 11. The CDR3 DNA follows: TGTGCCAGCACCCCGGGACAGTATTTAGATGGCTACACCTTC. Amino acids: CASTPGQYLDGYTF.

The chain carries TRBV7-9 and TRBJ1-5, with TRBD1 as a possible D gene (5 bases). Germline CDR1 SEHNR, CDR2 FQNEAQ (reference sequence). V dropped 3 bases and J dropped 7 bases, with 13 bases sitting between them. This CDR3 is 14 amino acids long. The CDR3 region has the DNA TGTGCCAGCAGCTTCGATGGGGGATGGCAGCCCCAGCATTTT. This encodes CASSFDGGWQPQHF. Looking up the rest from reference TRBV7-9 and TRBJ1-5 gives the full variable domain: DTGVSQNPRHKITKRGQNVTFRCDPISEHNRLYWYRQTLGQGPEFLTYFQNEAQLEKSRLLSDRFSAERPKGSFSTLEIQRTEQGDSAMYLCASSFDGGWQPQHFGDGTRLSIL.

The genes are TRBV25-1 and TRBJ1-5; D possibly corresponds to TRBD1 (6 bases). CDR1 MGHDK and CDR2 SYGVNS come from the germline V gene. V dropped 6 bases and J dropped 3 bases, with 9 bases sitting between them. CDR3 length: 13 amino acids. The CDR3 nucleotides read TGTGCCAGCAGAGGGGGGAACAATCAGCCCCAGCATTTT. It specifies CASRGGNNQPQHF.

This clone has just a few counts. The chain couples TRBV7-9 to TRBJ1-2; 8 bases are a match to TRBD1. From germline, CDR1 is SEHNR and CDR2 FQNEAQ (reference sequence). After removal of 5 bases from V and 8 bases from J, the junction contained 7 bases not matched to a gene. The CDR3 is 13 residues long. In DNA, the CDR3 is TGTGCCAGCAGCACGGACAGGGTTTGGGGCTACACCTTC. Protein sequence: CASSTDRVWGYTF. Variable domain in full (rest from reference TRBV7-9 and TRBJ1-2): DTGVSQNPRHKITKRGQNVTFRCDPISEHNRLYWYRQTLGQGPEFLTYFQNEAQLEKSRLLSDRFSAERPKGSFSTLEIQRTEQGDSAMYLCASSTDRVWGYTFGSGTRLTVV.

The chain links TRBV4-3 to TRBJ2-7; D may be TRBD2 (6 bases). With 1 base removed from V and 3 bases from J, the gap between germline ends came to 16 bases. Germline CDR1 is LGHNA and CDR2 is YSLEER. The CDR3 has 16 amino acids. The CDR3 sequence is CASSQVNSGLYYEQYV. The CDR3 nucleotides read TGCGCCAGCAGCCAAGTTAATAGCGGACTCTACTACGAGCAGTACGTC.

This clone is classed as medium-sized. This sequence joins TRBV4-3 and TRBJ1-6, with D tentatively TRBD1 (6 bases). CDR1 is LGHNA and CDR2 is YSLEER in the germline V gene. V was cut by 1 base and J by 8 bases, with 21 bases left in between. The CDR3 sequence is 18 residues long. CDR3 region: CASSQGGRGSGLDSPLHF. The CDR3 bases are TGCGCCAGCAGCCAAGGAGGCAGGGGATCAGGTTTGGATTCACCCCTCCACTTT.

The gene calls are TRBV11-2 and TRBJ1-3, with 8 bases fitting TRBD1. CDR1 and CDR2 from the germline V gene are SGHAT and FQNNGV. CDR3 length: 16 residues. The V segment lost 5 bases and the J segment 3 bases; nucleotides outside the gene matches: 9. For the CDR3, the DNA is TGTGCCAGCAGCCCGGGTCAGGGGGCAGGTGGAAACACCATATATTTT. Its protein product is CASSPGQGAGGNTIYF.

The chain links TRBV13 to TRBJ1-2, with TRBD1 as a possible D gene (6 bases). Germline V gene lookup returns CDR1 PRHDT and CDR2 FYEKMQ (reference sequence). The V end lost 4 bases, the J end lost 8 bases, and 17 bases lay between the germline ends. The CDR3 is made up of 14 amino acids. The CDR3, as DNA: TGTGCCAGCAGCTCCTACAATCAGGGGTACGGCTACACCTTC. The encoded protein is CASSSYNQGYGYTF.

This clone has just a few counts. J is TRBJ2-5 and V is TRBV6-5, with D uncertain. In germline, CDR1 is MNHEY, CDR2 SVGAGI. CDR3 size: 12 residues. V was shortened by 4 bases and J by 8 bases, with 11 bases between the two germline ends. CDR3 amino acids: CASSFPPNTQYF. In DNA, the CDR3 is TGTGCCAGCAGTTTCCCCCCGAATACCCAGTACTTC.